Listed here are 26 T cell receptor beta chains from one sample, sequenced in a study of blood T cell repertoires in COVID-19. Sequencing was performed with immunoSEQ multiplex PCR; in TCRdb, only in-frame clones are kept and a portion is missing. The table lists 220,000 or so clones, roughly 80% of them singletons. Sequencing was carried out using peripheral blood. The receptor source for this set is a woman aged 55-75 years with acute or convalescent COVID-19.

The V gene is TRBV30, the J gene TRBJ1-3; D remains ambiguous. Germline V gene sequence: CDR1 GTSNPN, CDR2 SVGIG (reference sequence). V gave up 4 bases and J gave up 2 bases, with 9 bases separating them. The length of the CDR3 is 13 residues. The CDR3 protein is CAWTSSPGNTIYF. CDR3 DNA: TGTGCCTGGACGAGTTCGCCTGGAAACACCATATATTTT. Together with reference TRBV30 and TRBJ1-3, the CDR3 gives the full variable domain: SQTIHQWPATLVQPVGSPLSLECTVEGTSNPNLYWYRQAAGRGLQLLFYSVGIGQISSEVPQNLSASRPQDRQFILSSKKLLLSDSGFYLCAWTSSPGNTIYFGEGSWLTVV.

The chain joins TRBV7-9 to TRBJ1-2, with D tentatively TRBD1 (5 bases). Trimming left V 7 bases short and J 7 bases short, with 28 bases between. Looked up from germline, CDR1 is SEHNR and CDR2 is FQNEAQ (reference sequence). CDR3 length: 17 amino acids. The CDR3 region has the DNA TGTGCCAGCATATCGCTTGGAGGGGATGTGGGGCCAGGTGGCTACACCTTC. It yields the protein CASISLGGDVGPGGYTF.

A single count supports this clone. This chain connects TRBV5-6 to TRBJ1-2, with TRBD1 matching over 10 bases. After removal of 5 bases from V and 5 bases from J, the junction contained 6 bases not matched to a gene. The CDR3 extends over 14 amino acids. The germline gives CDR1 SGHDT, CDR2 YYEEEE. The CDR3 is CASRPGQGRYGYTF. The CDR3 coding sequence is TGTGCCAGCAGACCGGGACAGGGGCGTTATGGCTACACCTTC.

The CDR3 loop is CASSVGRTLTRGYTF. The CDR3 DNA follows: TGTGCCAGCAGCGTAGGCCGGACTCTTACTAGGGGCTACACCTTC. This rearrangement joins TRBV9 to TRBJ1-2; D is ambiguous. The length of the CDR3 is 15 residues. V lost 0 bases, J lost 8 bases, and 17 bases lay in between. The germline V gene encodes CDR1 SGDLS and CDR2 YYNGEE.

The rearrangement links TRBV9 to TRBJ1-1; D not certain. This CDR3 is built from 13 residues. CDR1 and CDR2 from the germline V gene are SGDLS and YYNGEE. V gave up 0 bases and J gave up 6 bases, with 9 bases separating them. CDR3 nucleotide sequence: TGTGCCAGCAGCGTAGGTCAGGTCGCTGAAGCTTTCTTT. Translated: CASSVGQVAEAFF.

For the CDR3, the DNA is TGTGCCAGCAGCTACCGAGGAGGGGTATATGAAAAACTGTTTTTT. Translation gives CASSYRGGVYEKLFF. J is TRBJ1-4 and V is TRBV6-5; perhaps TRBD1 as D (5 bases). Germline assignment: CDR1 MNHEY and CDR2 SVGAGI. V lost 6 bases and J 6 bases, leaving 17 bases between the germline ends. This CDR3 comprises 15 residues.

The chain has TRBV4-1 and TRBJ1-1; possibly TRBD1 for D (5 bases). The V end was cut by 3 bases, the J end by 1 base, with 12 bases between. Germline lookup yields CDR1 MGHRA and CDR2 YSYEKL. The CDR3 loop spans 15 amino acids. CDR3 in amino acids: CASSQWQGRNTEAFF. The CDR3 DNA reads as TGCGCCAGCAGCCAGTGGCAGGGTAGGAACACTGAAGCTTTCTTT.

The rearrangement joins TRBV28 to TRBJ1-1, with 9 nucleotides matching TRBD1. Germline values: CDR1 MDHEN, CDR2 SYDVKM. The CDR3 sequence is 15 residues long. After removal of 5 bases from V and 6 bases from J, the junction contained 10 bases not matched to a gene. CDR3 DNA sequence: TGTGCCAGCAGTCTACCGGGACAGGGAATGTCTGAAGCTTTCTTT. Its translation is CASSLPGQGMSEAFF.

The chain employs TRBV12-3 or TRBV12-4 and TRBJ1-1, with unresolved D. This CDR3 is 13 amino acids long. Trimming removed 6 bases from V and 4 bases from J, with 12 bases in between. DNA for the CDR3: TGTGCCAGCAGACCCGACCCGGGCACTGAAGCTTTCTTT. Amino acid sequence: CASRPDPGTEAFF.

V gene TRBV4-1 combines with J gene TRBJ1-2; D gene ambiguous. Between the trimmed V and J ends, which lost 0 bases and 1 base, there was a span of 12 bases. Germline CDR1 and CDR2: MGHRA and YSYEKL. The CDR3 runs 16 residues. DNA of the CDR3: TGCGCCAGCAGCCAAGAGATTTTCGAACTTAACTATGGCTACACCTTC. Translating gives CASSQEIFELNYGYTF.

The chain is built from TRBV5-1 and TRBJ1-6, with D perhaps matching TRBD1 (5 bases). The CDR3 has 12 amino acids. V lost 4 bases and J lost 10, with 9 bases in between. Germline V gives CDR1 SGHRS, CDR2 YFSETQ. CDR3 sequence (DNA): TGCGCCAGCAGCCTGTCAGGGTCACCCCTCCACTTT. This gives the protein CASSLSGSPLHF.

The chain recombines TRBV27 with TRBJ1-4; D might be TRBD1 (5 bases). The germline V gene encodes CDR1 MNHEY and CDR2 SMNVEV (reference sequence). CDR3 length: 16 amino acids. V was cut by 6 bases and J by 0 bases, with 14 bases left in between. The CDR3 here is CASSRKTGATNEKLFF. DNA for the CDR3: TGTGCCAGCAGCCGTAAAACAGGCGCAACTAATGAAAAACTGTTTTTT.

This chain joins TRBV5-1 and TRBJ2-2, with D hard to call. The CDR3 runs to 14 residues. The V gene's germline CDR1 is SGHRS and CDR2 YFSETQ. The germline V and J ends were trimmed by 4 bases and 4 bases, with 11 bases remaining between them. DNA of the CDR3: TGCGCCAGCAGCGTCGTCGGGTCCACCGGGGAGCTGTTTTTT. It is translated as CASSVVGSTGELFF. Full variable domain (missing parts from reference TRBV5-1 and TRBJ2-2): KAGVTQTPRYLIKTRGQQVTLSCSPISGHRSVSWYQQTPGQGLQFLFEYFSETQRNKGNFPGRFSGRQFSNSRSEMNVSTLELGDSALYLCASSVVGSTGELFFGEGSRLTVL.

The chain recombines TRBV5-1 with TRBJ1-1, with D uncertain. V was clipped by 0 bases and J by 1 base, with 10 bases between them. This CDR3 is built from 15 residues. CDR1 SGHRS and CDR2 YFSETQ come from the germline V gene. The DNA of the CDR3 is TGCGCCAGCAGCTTGGTCGCAGGTGGGAACACTGAAGCTTTCTTT. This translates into CASSLVAGGNTEAFF.

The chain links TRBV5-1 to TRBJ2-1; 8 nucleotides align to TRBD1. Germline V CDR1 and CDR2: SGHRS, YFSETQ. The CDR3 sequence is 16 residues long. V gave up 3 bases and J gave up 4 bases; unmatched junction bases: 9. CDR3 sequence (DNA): TGCGCCAGCAGCTCTGGACAGGGTGGATGGTACAATGAGCAGTTCTTC. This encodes CASSSGQGGWYNEQFF.

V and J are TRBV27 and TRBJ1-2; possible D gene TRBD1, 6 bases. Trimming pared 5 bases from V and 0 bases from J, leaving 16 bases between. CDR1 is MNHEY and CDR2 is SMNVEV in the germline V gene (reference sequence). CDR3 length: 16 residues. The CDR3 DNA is TGTGCCAGCAGTCTCACCAGGACAGCCACTAACTATGGCTACACCTTC. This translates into CASSLTRTATNYGYTF.

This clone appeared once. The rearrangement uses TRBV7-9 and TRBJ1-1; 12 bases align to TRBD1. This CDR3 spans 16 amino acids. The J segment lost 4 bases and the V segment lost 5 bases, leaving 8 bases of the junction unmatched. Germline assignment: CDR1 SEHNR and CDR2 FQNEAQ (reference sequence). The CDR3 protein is CASSAGTGGRGTEAFF. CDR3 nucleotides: TGTGCCAGCAGCGCGGGGACAGGGGGCCGTGGCACTGAAGCTTTCTTT.

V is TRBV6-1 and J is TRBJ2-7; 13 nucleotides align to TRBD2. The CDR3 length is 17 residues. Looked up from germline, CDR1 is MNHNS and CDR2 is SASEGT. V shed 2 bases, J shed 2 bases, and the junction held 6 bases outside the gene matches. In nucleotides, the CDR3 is TGTGCCAGCAGTGAATGGGGACTAGCGGGGTTTACCTACGAGCAGTACTTC. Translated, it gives CASSEWGLAGFTYEQYF.

CDR3 sequence: CASTGDRVNQPQHF. CDR3 nucleotide sequence: TGTGCCAGCACCGGGGACAGGGTCAATCAGCCCCAGCATTTT. V is TRBV6-6 and J is TRBJ1-5; 9 bases map to TRBD1. Germline V lookup: CDR1 MNHNY, CDR2 SVGAGI (reference sequence). This CDR3 has 14 amino acids. Germline trimming cut 7 bases from V and 3 bases from J; bases unmatched to any gene: 4.

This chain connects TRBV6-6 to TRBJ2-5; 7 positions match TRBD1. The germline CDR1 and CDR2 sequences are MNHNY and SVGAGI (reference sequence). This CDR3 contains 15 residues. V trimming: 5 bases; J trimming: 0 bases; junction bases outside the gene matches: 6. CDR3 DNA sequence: TGTGCCAGCAGTAGAGACAGGGACAACCAAGAGACCCAGTACTTC. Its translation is CASSRDRDNQETQYF.

The CDR3 coding sequence is TGTGCCAGCAGTTACTCGAACAGGGACATGCAGTTCTTC. It yields the protein CASSYSNRDMQFF. The chain links TRBV6-5 to TRBJ2-1, with D possibly matching TRBD1 (6 bases). Germline assignment: CDR1 MNHEY and CDR2 SVGAGI. V dropped 0 bases and J dropped 12 bases, with 12 bases sitting between them. The length of the CDR3 is 13 residues.

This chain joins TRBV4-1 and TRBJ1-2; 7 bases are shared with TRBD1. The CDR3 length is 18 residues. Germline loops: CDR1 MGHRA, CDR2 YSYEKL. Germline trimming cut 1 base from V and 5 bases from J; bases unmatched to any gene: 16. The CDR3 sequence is CASSQVFSWDRSGYGYTF. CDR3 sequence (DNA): TGCGCCAGCAGCCAAGTGTTTAGTTGGGACAGATCGGGATATGGCTACACCTTC.

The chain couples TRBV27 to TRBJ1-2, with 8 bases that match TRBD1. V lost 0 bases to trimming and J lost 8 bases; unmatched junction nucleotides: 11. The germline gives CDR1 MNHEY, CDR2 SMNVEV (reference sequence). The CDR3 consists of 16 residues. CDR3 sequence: CASSLSLAGGARGYTF. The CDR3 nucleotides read TGTGCCAGCAGTTTATCTCTTGCAGGGGGCGCGAGGGGCTACACCTTC.

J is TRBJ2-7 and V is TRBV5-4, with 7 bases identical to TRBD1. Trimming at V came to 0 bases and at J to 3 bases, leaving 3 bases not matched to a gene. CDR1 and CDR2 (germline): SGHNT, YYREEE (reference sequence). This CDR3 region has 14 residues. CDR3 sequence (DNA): TGTGCCAGCAGCTTGGGGGGGACAGACTACGAGCAGTACTTC. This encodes CASSLGGTDYEQYF. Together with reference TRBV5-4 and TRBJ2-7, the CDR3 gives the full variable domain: ETGVTQSPTHLIKTRGQQVTLRCSSQSGHNTVSWYQQALGQGPQFIFQYYREEENGRGNFPPRFSGLQFPNYSSELNVNALELDDSALYLCASSLGGTDYEQYFGPGTRLTVT.

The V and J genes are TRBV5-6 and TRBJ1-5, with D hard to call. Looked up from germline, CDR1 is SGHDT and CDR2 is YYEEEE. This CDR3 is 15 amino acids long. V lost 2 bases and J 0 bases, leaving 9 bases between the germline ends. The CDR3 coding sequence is TGTGCCAGCAGCTTTAGGCAGGCTAGCAATCAGCCCCAGCATTTT. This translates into CASSFRQASNQPQHF.

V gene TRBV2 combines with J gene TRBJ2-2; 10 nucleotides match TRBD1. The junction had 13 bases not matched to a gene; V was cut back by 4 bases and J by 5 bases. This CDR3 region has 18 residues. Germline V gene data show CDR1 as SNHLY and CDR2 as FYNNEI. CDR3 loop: CASSVSLPRTGGTGELFF. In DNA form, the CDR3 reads TGTGCCAGCAGTGTAAGCCTGCCACGGACAGGGGGTACCGGGGAGCTGTTTTTT. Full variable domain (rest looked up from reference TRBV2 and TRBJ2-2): EPEVTQTPSHQVTQMGQEVILRCVPISNHLYFYWYRQILGQKVEFLVSFYNNEISEKSEIFDDQFSVERPDGSNFTLKIRSTKLEDSAMYFCASSVSLPRTGGTGELFFGEGSRLTVL.